This T cell receptor (beta chain) emerged from a study of CD8 T cells in ankylosing spondylitis. One entry per CDR3 protein results from TCRdb running MiXCR on the 5' RACE reads. The sample has approximately 440,000 distinct CDR3 sequences, roughly 18% seen once. Overall study findings and caveats: Ankylosing spondylitis blood appeared to be characterized by a TCR beta motif of roughly eight highly homologous variants.

V was pared by 0 bases and J by 4 bases, with 7 bases of the junction left unmatched. The CDR3 runs to 16 residues. From germline, CDR1 is SGHRS and CDR2 YFSETQ. As regards this clonotype: What it recognizes is unknown.

This clonotype was obtained from a male donor with ankylosing spondylitis. This rearrangement joins TRBV5-1 to TRBJ2-5; the match to TRBD2 covers 9 bases. The specimen sequenced was blood, either unsorted or a sorted T cell fraction (not recorded which). The CDR3 sequence: CASSLAGREGRETQYF. In DNA, the CDR3 is TGCGCCAGCAGCTTGGCCGGGCGGGAGGGCCGAGAGACCCAGTACTTC.